This record covers a single T cell receptor beta chain. Antigen unknown. The V end was cut by 1 base, the J end by 2 bases, with 9 bases between. There are 14 residues in the CDR3. Germline V gene sequence: CDR1 SGHTA, CDR2 FQGNSA. Healthy Caucasian individuals from Russia aged about 6 to 90 were enrolled as donors. Combining a sample-barcoded 5' primer with a J-beta primer mix, a second PCR ran for about 7 to 12 cycles. The template-switch adaptor was a 5' adaptor with 12 random nucleotides. It tagged each cDNA molecule. One entry per CDR3 protein, called by TCRdb with MiXCR from the 5' RACE reads. The sample carries about 1.8 million distinct CDR3 sequences, about 49% recorded once. The sample belongs to a study of blood T cells in healthy people across ages. Study-wide results and caveats: Fewer expanded clones and more diversity marked long-lived versus aged donors. Estimates of total diversity, which came from one million sequenced T cells, were considered to be underestimates.

The gene calls are TRBV7-2 and TRBJ2-7; no clear D. This clonotype was obtained from a woman between 40 and 50 years old in good health. Sequenced sample: blood. The CDR3 is CASSLVVAAYEQYF. CDR3 DNA: TGTGCCAGCAGCTTAGTAGTGGCCGCCTACGAGCAGTACTTC.